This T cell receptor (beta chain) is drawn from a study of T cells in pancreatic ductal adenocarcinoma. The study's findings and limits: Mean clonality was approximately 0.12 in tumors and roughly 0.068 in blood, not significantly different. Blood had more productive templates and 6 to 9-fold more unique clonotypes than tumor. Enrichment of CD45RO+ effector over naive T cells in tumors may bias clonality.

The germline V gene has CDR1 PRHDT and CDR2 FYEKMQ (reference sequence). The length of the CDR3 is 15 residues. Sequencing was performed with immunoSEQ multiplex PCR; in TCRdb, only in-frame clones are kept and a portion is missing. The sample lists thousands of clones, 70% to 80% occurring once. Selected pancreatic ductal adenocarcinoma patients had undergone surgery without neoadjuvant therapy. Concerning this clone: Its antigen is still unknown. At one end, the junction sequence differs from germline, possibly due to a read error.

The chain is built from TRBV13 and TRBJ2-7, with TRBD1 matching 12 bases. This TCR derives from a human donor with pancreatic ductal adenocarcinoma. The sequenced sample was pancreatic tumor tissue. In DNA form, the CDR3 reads TGTGCCAGCAGCCTAGGGACAGGGGGCGGGTACGAGCAGTACTTC. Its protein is CASSLGTGGGYEQYF. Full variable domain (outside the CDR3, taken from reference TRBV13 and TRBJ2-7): AAGVIQSPRHLIKEKRETATLKCYPIPRHDTVYWYQQGPGQDPQFLISFYEKMQSDKGSIPDRFSAQQFSDYHSELNMSSLELGDSALYFCASSLGTGGGYEQYFGPGTRLTVT.